This section outlines one T cell receptor beta chain sequence together with its context. The data originate from a study of blood T cell repertoires in COVID-19. Across the study: T cells, B-cell-depleted T cells, or PBMCs provided the cDNA or gDNA that served as material.

This table comes from immunoSEQ multiplex PCR, and its TCRdb copy is limited to in-frame clones, with some not included. Here the sample spans under 500,000 clones, more than 85% being singletons. The V and J ends lost 5 bases and 4 bases respectively, with 13 bases between them. This CDR3 is built from 14 residues. Germline assignment: CDR1 LNHNV and CDR2 YYDKDF (reference sequence). The chain employs TRBV15 and TRBJ2-3; a possible D gene is TRBD1 (5 bases). The material sequenced was peripheral blood. The source is a woman aged 30 to 39 with acute or convalescent COVID-19. The CDR3 region has the DNA TGTGCCACCAGCCTGGGGCTTCCTCCAGATACGCAGTATTTT. The encoded protein is CATSLGLPPDTQYF.